These T cell receptor beta chains were read from a single sample in a study of T cell changes during pregnancy in multiple sclerosis. Assay used: immunoSEQ multiplex PCR; TCRdb lists only in-frame clones, some missing. The profile covers 55,000 or so clones, with 80% to 95% appearing a single time and more than 0.15% taken by the ten largest. Sample: CD4+ T cells from peripheral blood mononuclear cells, taken after pregnancy. The receptors originated from a female donor in good health, enrolled as a control in a pregnancy study. Each CDR3 is given with its conserved first and last residue. A D gene is named only where the DNA matches it firmly. The size entry is marked missing in some rows and otherwise reads once, few, many or a size class.

D gene: .; clone size: .; J gene: TRBJ2-2; V gene: TRBV9; CDR3 DNA: TGTGCCAGTTCCCGCCAGGGGATGATTTCCGGGGAGCTGTTTTTT; CDR3 protein: CASSRQGMISGELFF
D gene: .; clone size: .; J gene: TRBJ1-3; V gene: TRBV2; CDR3 DNA: TGTGCCAGCGATCACCGCTTGGAGGGTAAAGGAAACACCATATATTTT; CDR3 protein: CASDHRLEGKGNTIYF
D gene: TRBD2; clone size: .; J gene: TRBJ2-3; V gene: TRBV28; CDR3 DNA: TGTGCCAGCAGTAGCTCTAGCGGGAGGGTAGATACGCAGTATTTT; CDR3 protein: CASSSSSGRVDTQYF
D gene: .; clone size: .; J gene: TRBJ2-1; V gene: TRBV9; CDR3 DNA: TGTGCCAGCAGCGTAGGAACTACCCGTGGCAGCTATGAGCAGTTCTTC; CDR3 protein: CASSVGTTRGSYEQFF
D gene: .; clone size: .; J gene: TRBJ1-1; V gene: TRBV9; CDR3 DNA: TGTGCCAGCAGCAAAGGAAACAGGGTCGGAAACACTGAAGCTTTCTTT; CDR3 protein: CASSKGNRVGNTEAFF
D gene: .; clone size: .; J gene: TRBJ1-2; V gene: TRBV5-6; CDR3 DNA: TGTGCCAGCAGCTTGTACACAGGTGGCTACACCTTC; CDR3 protein: CASSLYTGGYTF
D gene: TRBD2; clone size: .; J gene: TRBJ2-5; V gene: TRBV28; CDR3 DNA: TGTGCCAGCAGTCTAGCGGGGGGGCGAGAGACCCAGTACTTC; CDR3 protein: CASSLAGGRETQYF
D gene: TRBD2; clone size: .; J gene: TRBJ2-3; V gene: TRBV4-2; CDR3 DNA: TGTGCCAGCAGCCGGGATAGCGGGGGCCCCAGCCCAGATACGCAGTATTTT; CDR3 protein: CASSRDSGGPSPDTQYF
D gene: TRBD1; clone size: .; J gene: TRBJ1-2; V gene: TRBV14; CDR3 DNA: TGTGCCAGCAGCCGGGACAGAGACTATGGCTACACCTTC; CDR3 protein: CASSRDRDYGYTF
D gene: .; clone size: .; J gene: TRBJ1-2; V gene: TRBV5-4; CDR3 DNA: TGTGCCAGCAACGTACTGGGGCTTGGCTACACCTTC; CDR3 protein: CASNVLGLGYTF
D gene: .; clone size: .; J gene: TRBJ2-1; V gene: TRBV25-1; CDR3 DNA: TGTGCCAGCCGGGGGGCTAGCTCCTACAATGAGCAGTTCTTC; CDR3 protein: CASRGASSYNEQFF
D gene: TRBD1; clone size: .; J gene: TRBJ1-6; V gene: TRBV6-5; CDR3 DNA: TGTGCCAGTGGACCGGGACAGAGAAATTCACCCCTCCACTTT; CDR3 protein: CASGPGQRNSPLHF
D gene: .; clone size: .; J gene: TRBJ2-7; V gene: TRBV11-2; CDR3 DNA: TGTGCCAGCAGCTTAGAAAGGGGTTCGCGCTACGAGCAGTACTTC; CDR3 protein: CASSLERGSRYEQYF
D gene: .; clone size: .; J gene: TRBJ1-1; V gene: TRBV18; CDR3 DNA: TGTGCCAGCTCACCACTCGGCGGCACTGAAGCTTTCTTT; CDR3 protein: CASSPLGGTEAFF
D gene: TRBD1; clone size: .; J gene: TRBJ1-5; V gene: TRBV19; CDR3 DNA: TGTGCCAGTAGGACAGGACAGGGGGCGGCTCAGCCCCAGCATTTT; CDR3 protein: CASRTGQGAAQPQHF
D gene: TRBD1; clone size: .; J gene: TRBJ2-7; V gene: TRBV6-5; CDR3 DNA: TGTGCCAGCAGGCAGACCGGGACAGGGGGTGACGAGCAGTACTTC; CDR3 protein: CASRQTGTGGDEQYF
D gene: TRBD2; clone size: .; J gene: TRBJ2-7; V gene: TRBV19; CDR3 DNA: TGTGCCAGTAGCCGAGGACTAGCGGCTTCCTACGAGCAGTACTTC; CDR3 protein: CASSRGLAASYEQYF
D gene: TRBD1; clone size: .; J gene: TRBJ1-2; V gene: TRBV19; CDR3 DNA: TGTGCCAGCCATCCTGAAGGGGGCCCCGGTTATGGCTACACCTTC; CDR3 protein: CASHPEGGPGYGYTF
D gene: .; clone size: .; J gene: TRBJ1-1; V gene: TRBV5-6; CDR3 DNA: TGTGCCAGCAGCTATACAGGGTTTGACACTGAAGCTTTCTTT; CDR3 protein: CASSYTGFDTEAFF
D gene: TRBD1; clone size: .; J gene: TRBJ1-1; V gene: TRBV4-1; CDR3 DNA: TGCGCCAGCAGCCAAGGATCCGGGACAGGGGGCCCTGAAGCTTTCTTT; CDR3 protein: CASSQGSGTGGPEAFF
D gene: .; clone size: .; J gene: TRBJ1-4; V gene: TRBV18; CDR3 DNA: TGTGCCAGCTCACCCCAGACACGAGGAGGCGAAAAACTGTTTTTT; CDR3 protein: CASSPQTRGGEKLFF
D gene: TRBD1; clone size: .; J gene: TRBJ2-4; V gene: TRBV10-2; CDR3 DNA: TGCGCCAGCAGGGAACAGACAGGGGCCAAAAACATTCAGTACTTC; CDR3 protein: CASREQTGAKNIQYF
D gene: TRBD1; clone size: .; J gene: TRBJ2-1; V gene: TRBV6-5; CDR3 DNA: TGTGCCAGCAGTTACAGGGGACAGGGCCACAATGAGCAGTTCTTC; CDR3 protein: CASSYRGQGHNEQFF
D gene: TRBD1; clone size: .; J gene: TRBJ1-1; V gene: TRBV5-8; CDR3 DNA: TGTGCCAGCAGCGACTCGAGGGGGCAGCTGAACACTGAAGCTTTCTTT; CDR3 protein: CASSDSRGQLNTEAFF
D gene: .; clone size: .; J gene: TRBJ1-6; V gene: TRBV5-1; CDR3 DNA: TGCGCCAGCAGCCGGGGGGCATCAGAATCACCCCTCCACTTT; CDR3 protein: CASSRGASESPLHF
D gene: .; clone size: .; J gene: TRBJ1-1; V gene: TRBV2; CDR3 DNA: TGTGCCAGCAGTCCACAGCTAAGTGAAGCTTTCTTT; CDR3 protein: CASSPQLSEAFF
D gene: TRBD2; clone size: .; J gene: TRBJ2-1; V gene: TRBV29-1; CDR3 DNA: TGCAGCGTTGAATTCTCCAATTTATGGCTAGCGGGGAACAATGAGCAGTTCTTC; CDR3 protein: CSVEFSNLWLAGNNEQFF
D gene: .; clone size: .; J gene: TRBJ1-1; V gene: TRBV30; CDR3 DNA: TGTGCCTTGAGTAGGGGGAACGCGGGGGGAACTGAAGCTTTCTTT; CDR3 protein: CALSRGNAGGTEAFF
D gene: TRBD1; clone size: .; J gene: TRBJ1-1; V gene: TRBV6-5; CDR3 DNA: TGTGCCAGCATAGACTCCGGGACAGAAGACACTGAAGCTTTCTTT; CDR3 protein: CASIDSGTEDTEAFF
D gene: .; clone size: .; J gene: TRBJ2-5; V gene: TRBV7-3; CDR3 DNA: TGTGCCAGCAGCGCCCTAGGCGAAGAGACCCAGTACTTC; CDR3 protein: CASSALGEETQYF
D gene: TRBD1; clone size: .; J gene: TRBJ2-7; V gene: TRBV6-1; CDR3 DNA: TGTGCCACCAGGACAGGGGCGGCTGGCGAGCAGTACTTC; CDR3 protein: CATRTGAAGEQYF
D gene: .; clone size: .; J gene: TRBJ1-6; V gene: TRBV7-9; CDR3 DNA: TGTGCCAGCAGCTTACGGTCAGGCTATAATTCACCCCTCCACTTT; CDR3 protein: CASSLRSGYNSPLHF
D gene: TRBD1; clone size: .; J gene: TRBJ1-2; V gene: TRBV5-4; CDR3 DNA: TGTGCCAGCACCCAAGGAGGGGGCGCGAGCTATGGCTACACCTTC; CDR3 protein: CASTQGGGASYGYTF
D gene: .; clone size: once; J gene: TRBJ2-1; V gene: TRBV28; CDR3 DNA: TGTGCCAGCAGTTTATCTGCGGGGTCCTACAATGAGCAGTTCTTC; CDR3 protein: CASSLSAGSYNEQFF
D gene: .; clone size: .; J gene: TRBJ2-3; V gene: TRBV27; CDR3 DNA: TGTGCCAGCAGTGCCACAGCAGATACGCAGTATTTT; CDR3 protein: CASSATADTQYF
D gene: .; clone size: .; J gene: TRBJ2-5; V gene: TRBV12-5; CDR3 DNA: TGTGCTAGTGGTCTAGGGGTACGCAGGGATAAAGAGACCCAGTACTTC; CDR3 protein: CASGLGVRRDKETQYF
D gene: .; clone size: .; J gene: TRBJ2-7; V gene: TRBV6-5; CDR3 DNA: TGTGCCAGCAGTTACGGCGGGATAGAGCAGTACTTC; CDR3 protein: CASSYGGIEQYF
D gene: .; clone size: .; J gene: TRBJ1-1; V gene: TRBV5-1; CDR3 DNA: TGCGCCAGCAGCTTGGACTCAGGGCGGACCCGTGAAGCTTTCTTT; CDR3 protein: CASSLDSGRTREAFF
D gene: TRBD1; clone size: .; J gene: TRBJ2-7; V gene: TRBV5-1; CDR3 DNA: TGCGCCAGCAGCCCCGGGACAGGGCGCGAGCAGTACTTC; CDR3 protein: CASSPGTGREQYF
D gene: .; clone size: .; J gene: TRBJ1-2; V gene: TRBV2; CDR3 DNA: TGTGCCAGCAGCCCTGTGGCAGCGTATGGCTACACCTTC; CDR3 protein: CASSPVAAYGYTF
D gene: .; clone size: few; J gene: TRBJ1-2; V gene: TRBV18; CDR3 DNA: TGTGCCAGCTCATTCCAAACGGGACAAAATTGGTACTACACCTTC; CDR3 protein: CASSFQTGQNWYYTF